This TCR beta chain was profiled in a study of cytomegalovirus exposure and HLA in healthy donors. General study findings and limits: Presence/absence analyses took donor sequencing depth as roughly uniform. A later analysis linked a missense variant in DCLRE1C to the trimming of TCR beta V and J genes.

Between the trimmed V and J ends, which lost 2 bases and 2 bases, there was a span of 6 bases. The CDR3 extends over 13 amino acids. Germline CDR1 and CDR2: SNHLY and FYNNEI. 13 Jbeta primers and 60 Vbeta primers were used for the PCR. TCRdb's table, derived via immunoSEQ multiplex PCR, lists solely in-frame clones and lacks some. The sample has about 120,000 clones, about 75% seen once. At the time of sampling, donors were nominally healthy, though unrecorded immune exposures were likely. This clone came up a few times. Its antigen is unknown. This rearrangement joins TRBV2 to TRBJ1-1, with D uncertain. Sequencing used PBMCs. The TCR originated in a woman in her 40s in good health and CMV-seropositive. In DNA, the CDR3 is TGTGCCAGCAGTGAAAATTCAAACACTGAAGCTTTCTTT. As protein: CASSENSNTEAFF.